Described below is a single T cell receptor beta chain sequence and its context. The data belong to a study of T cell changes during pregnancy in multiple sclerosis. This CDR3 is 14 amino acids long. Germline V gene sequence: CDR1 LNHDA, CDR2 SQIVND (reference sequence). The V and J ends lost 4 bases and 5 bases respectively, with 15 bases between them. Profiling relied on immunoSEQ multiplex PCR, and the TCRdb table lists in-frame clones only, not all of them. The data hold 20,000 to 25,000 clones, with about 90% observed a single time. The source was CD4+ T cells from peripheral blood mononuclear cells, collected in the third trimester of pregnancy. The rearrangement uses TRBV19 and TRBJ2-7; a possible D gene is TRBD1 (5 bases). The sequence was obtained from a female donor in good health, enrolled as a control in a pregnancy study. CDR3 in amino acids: CASSTTGSVHEQYF. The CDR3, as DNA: TGTGCCAGTAGTACAACAGGCTCCGTCCACGAGCAGTACTTC.